This record covers a single T cell receptor (beta chain). Its matching antigen is unknown. Looked up from germline, CDR1 is MNHEY and CDR2 is SVGAGI. The CDR3 sequence is 12 residues long. The germline V and J ends were trimmed by 2 bases and 7 bases, with 6 bases remaining between them. This specimen comes from a study of glioma-infiltrating T cells. Whole-study findings and limits: Above-expected tissue-blood divergence occurred in all gliomas, most in low-grade ones.

Using RNA template, CDR3s of TCR alpha and beta were amplified with iRepertoire arm-PCR. Tissue mRNA or PBMC total RNA, 100-400 ng, went into one-step reverse transcription and amplification. TCRdb reprocessed the multiplex PCR reads with MiXCR, giving one entry per CDR3 protein. Altogether some 160,000 distinct CDR3 sequences are present, roughly 45% being singletons, with the ten largest covering roughly 5.4%. This TCR was sampled from a human donor with low-grade glioma or glioblastoma, undergoing nonglioma brain surgery, or in good health (not recorded which). V usage is TRBV6-5 and J usage is TRBJ2-1, with unresolved D. Material for sequencing was glioma tissue, nonneoplastic brain tissue, or PBMCs (not recorded which). CDR3 loop: CASSYGENEQFF. The CDR3 DNA sequence: TGTGCCAGCAGTTACGGAGAAAATGAGCAGTTCTTC.